This T cell receptor (beta chain) stems from a study of cytomegalovirus exposure and HLA in healthy donors. 13 Jbeta primers and 60 Vbeta primers were used for the PCR. Produced via immunoSEQ multiplex PCR; TCRdb's table is partial and in-frame only. Of roughly 170,000 clones listed, 65% to 85% are singletons. The germline V and J ends were trimmed by 0 bases and 7 bases, with 11 bases remaining between them. The CDR3 loop spans 13 amino acids. CDR1 and CDR2 (germline): SGHNT, YYREEE (reference sequence). Sequenced material: PBMCs. V is TRBV5-4 and J is TRBJ2-7; D gene unclear. The source is a woman in her forties or fifties in good health and CMV-seropositive. The CDR3 region is CASSLVGTQEQYF. Written as DNA, the CDR3 is TGTGCCAGCAGCTTGGTGGGCACTCAAGAGCAGTACTTC.